Listed below are T cell receptor beta chains from one sample, sequenced in a study of blood T cell repertoires in COVID-19. Here immunoSEQ multiplex PCR was the method, and the copy in TCRdb shows in-frame clones only, minus some. The sample holds 200,000 or so clones, about 87% seen once. Sequencing input: PBMCs or T cells enriched from blood (not recorded which). These receptors came from a woman aged 25-40 years who had been exposed to COVID-19. Each CDR3 is given with its conserved first and last residue. Each record gives: D gene, clone size, J gene, V gene, CDR3 protein, CDR3 DNA. The D gene is left open where the match is weak. Expanded clones get a size class; other rows say once, few or many, or leave the size out.

TRBD2	NA	TRBJ2-5	TRBV6-1	CASSEFTSGTTETQYF	TGTGCCAGCAGTGAGTTTACTAGCGGAACGACAGAGACCCAGTACTTC
NA	NA	TRBJ2-3	TRBV24-1	CATSDGQLTSTDTQYF	TGTGCCACCAGTGATGGACAGCTTACTAGCACAGATACGCAGTATTTT
NA	NA	TRBJ2-2	TRBV3-1/TRBV3-2	CASSLRLVGGELFF	TGTGCCAGCAGCCTCCGACTAGTGGGCGGGGAGCTGTTTTTT
TRBD2	once	TRBJ2-7	TRBV6-5	CASSYLAGGPYEQYF	TGTGCCAGCAGTTATTTGGCGGGAGGGCCCTACGAGCAGTACTTC
NA	NA	TRBJ2-7	TRBV5-1	CASSLESSGHEQYF	TGCGCCAGCAGCTTGGAGTCGAGTGGGCACGAGCAGTACTTC
TRBD2	NA	TRBJ2-1	TRBV7-9	CASSQWTSGRGFRDNEQFF	TGTGCCAGCAGCCAATGGACTAGCGGGAGGGGATTTCGTGACAATGAGCAGTTCTTC
NA	few	TRBJ1-2	TRBV3-1/TRBV3-2	CASSPLDRPVWGYTF	TGTGCCAGCAGCCCCTTGGACAGACCCGTATGGGGCTACACCTTC
NA	NA	TRBJ1-1	TRBV7-9	CASSRTALNTEAFF	TGTGCCAGCAGCCGGACAGCTCTGAACACTGAAGCTTTCTTT
NA	NA	TRBJ1-2	TRBV3-1/TRBV3-2	CASSQELGTVSQGYTF	TGTGCCAGCAGCCAGGAGTTGGGGACTGTGAGTCAGGGCTACACCTTC
NA	NA	TRBJ1-2	TRBV18	CASSPVSEGNNYGYTF	TGTGCCAGCTCACCAGTTTCGGAGGGAAATAACTATGGCTACACCTTC
NA	NA	TRBJ2-5	TRBV12-3/TRBV12-4	CASREQGYETQYF	TGTGCCAGCAGGGAACAGGGTTACGAGACCCAGTACTTC
TRBD2	NA	TRBJ2-2	TRBV5-1	CASSLEGAGVNTGELFF	TGCGCCAGCAGCTTGGAAGGAGCGGGAGTGAACACCGGGGAGCTGTTTTTT
TRBD1	few	TRBJ2-7	TRBV5-1	CASSLRTGEGSYEQYF	TGCGCCAGCAGCCTCCGGACAGGGGAAGGGTCCTACGAGCAGTACTTC
NA	NA	TRBJ1-5	TRBV6-5	CASSIGNSNQPQHF	TGTGCCAGCAGTATCGGGAATAGCAATCAGCCCCAGCATTTT
TRBD2	NA	TRBJ2-2	TRBV7-9	CASSAPSGGRVAGELFF	TGTGCCAGCAGCGCCCCGTCGGGCGGGAGGGTAGCCGGGGAGCTGTTTTTT
NA	NA	TRBJ2-1	TRBV29-1	CSVEEGVTNEQFF	TGCAGCGTTGAAGAGGGAGTTACCAATGAGCAGTTCTTC
TRBD2	NA	TRBJ2-1	TRBV7-3	CASSPRLAGFNEQFF	TGTGCCAGCAGCCCGAGACTAGCGGGATTCAATGAGCAGTTCTTC
NA	NA	TRBJ1-5	TRBV7-9	CASSLVRGGSSLSNQPQHF	TGTGCCAGCAGCTTAGTCCGCGGAGGGAGCTCCCTTAGCAATCAGCCCCAGCATTTT
NA	NA	TRBJ1-5	TRBV18	CASSGQNSNQPQHF	TGTGCCAGCTCAGGGCAGAATAGCAATCAGCCCCAGCATTTT
NA	NA	TRBJ2-3	TRBV5-1	CASSQTRPDTDTQYF	TGCGCCAGCAGCCAGACTAGGCCTGACACAGATACGCAGTATTTT
NA	NA	TRBJ1-5	TRBV4-1	CASSQVRTLQPQHF	TGCGCCAGCAGCCAAGTTAGGACTCTTCAGCCCCAGCATTTT
NA	NA	TRBJ1-3	TRBV2	CASIGGAPGNTIYF	TGTGCCAGCATAGGAGGGGCCCCTGGAAACACCATATATTTT
NA	NA	TRBJ1-1	TRBV19	CASSPRWDKRTEAFF	TGTGCCAGTAGTCCGAGATGGGACAAACGAACTGAAGCTTTCTTT
NA	NA	TRBJ1-5	TRBV18	CASSQGDSNQPQHF	TGTGCCAGCTCACAGGGGGACAGCAATCAGCCCCAGCATTTT
NA	NA	TRBJ2-3	TRBV7-6	CASSYTTGSSGTDTQYF	TGTGCCAGCAGCTATACGACAGGCTCTAGTGGCACAGATACGCAGTATTTT
TRBD1	NA	TRBJ1-1	TRBV29-1	CSVEGWGQSGTEAFF	TGCAGCGTTGAAGGTTGGGGACAGAGTGGAACTGAAGCTTTCTTT
NA	NA	TRBJ2-2	TRBV19	CASSIGAGQLNTGELFF	TGTGCCAGTAGTATTGGAGCGGGACAACTTAACACCGGGGAGCTGTTTTTT
TRBD2	NA	TRBJ2-3	TRBV6-5	CASSRGTRYADTQYF	TGTGCCAGCAGTAGGGGGACTAGGTATGCAGATACGCAGTATTTT
NA	NA	TRBJ2-4	TRBV29-1	CSVSSGQRANIQYF	TGCAGCGTTAGTAGCGGCCAACGGGCCAACATTCAGTACTTC
NA	once	TRBJ1-1	TRBV25-1	CASSESGVNTEAFF	TGTGCCAGCAGTGAATCGGGAGTGAACACTGAAGCTTTCTTT
NA	NA	TRBJ2-7	TRBV7-9	CASSRRDYEQYF	TGTGCCAGCAGCCGCAGGGACTACGAGCAGTACTTC
NA	NA	TRBJ1-2	TRBV28	CASSSSAGAGGYTF	TGTGCCAGCAGTTCATCGGCGGGGGCGGGAGGCTACACCTTC
NA	NA	TRBJ1-2	TRBV14	CASSQAGSYGYTF	TGTGCCAGCAGCCAAGCAGGTTCCTATGGCTACACCTTC
TRBD1	few	TRBJ2-7	TRBV19	CASSMGGQDEQYF	TGTGCCAGTAGTATGGGGGGACAGGACGAGCAGTACTTC
NA	NA	TRBJ2-5	TRBV11-2	CASSLEGPGGSQYF	TGTGCCAGCAGCTTAGAAGGTCCAGGGGGGTCCCAGTACTTC
NA	NA	TRBJ2-2	TRBV10-3	CAISADRNTGELFF	TGTGCCATCAGCGCTGACAGAAACACCGGGGAGCTGTTTTTT
TRBD1	NA	TRBJ1-2	TRBV29-1	CSVEQARTGRGYTF	TGCAGCGTTGAACAAGCAAGGACAGGGAGGGGCTACACCTTC
TRBD1	NA	TRBJ1-4	TRBV19	CASSMPGQGGEKLFF	TGTGCCAGTAGTATGCCCGGACAGGGGGGAGAAAAACTGTTTTTT
TRBD2	NA	TRBJ2-1	TRBV19	CASRVAGGTFNEQFF	TGTGCCAGTCGCGTAGCGGGAGGGACTTTTAATGAGCAGTTCTTC
NA	NA	TRBJ2-1	TRBV30	CAWSGHTYNEQFF	TGTGCCTGGAGTGGACACACTTACAATGAGCAGTTCTTC
TRBD1	NA	TRBJ1-4	TRBV18	CASSRDRENEKLFF	TGTGCCAGCTCACGGGACAGGGAGAACGAAAAACTGTTTTTT
TRBD1	NA	TRBJ1-4	TRBV7-9	CASSSTTGARTSTNEKLFF	TGTGCCAGCAGCTCGACGACAGGGGCCCGTACCTCAACTAATGAAAAACTGTTTTTT
TRBD1	NA	TRBJ2-2	TRBV29-1	CSVDMSQGAGELFF	TGCAGCGTTGATATGTCGCAGGGGGCCGGGGAGCTGTTTTTT
TRBD1	NA	TRBJ1-1	TRBV28	CASRTGSTEAFF	TGTGCCAGCCGGACAGGGAGCACTGAAGCTTTCTTT
TRBD2	NA	TRBJ2-3	TRBV5-4	CASSLGTRSTDTQYF	TGTGCCAGCAGCTTGGGGACTAGGAGCACAGATACGCAGTATTTT
NA	NA	TRBJ2-7	TRBV18	CASSPPSSEQYF	TGTGCCAGCTCACCACCGAGTTCCGAGCAGTACTTC
TRBD2	NA	TRBJ2-7	TRBV11-3	CASSPTSGSYEQYF	TGTGCCAGCAGCCCCACTAGCGGGTCCTACGAGCAGTACTTC
NA	NA	TRBJ1-5	TRBV4-2	CASSHEDGQGLRYSNQPQHF	TGTGCCAGCAGCCACGAGGATGGGCAGGGGTTACGTTATAGCAATCAGCCCCAGCATTTT
TRBD2	NA	TRBJ2-1	TRBV9	CASSVGVAGDNEQFF	TGTGCCAGCAGCGTAGGGGTAGCGGGGGACAATGAGCAGTTCTTC
NA	NA	TRBJ1-6	TRBV7-8	CASSLNDRPNSPLHF	TGTGCCAGCAGCTTGAACGACAGGCCGAATTCACCCCTCCACTTT